This is a list of T cell receptor beta chains from one sample in a study of cytomegalovirus exposure and HLA in healthy donors. Profiled with immunoSEQ multiplex PCR; TCRdb holds only in-frame clones, not every one. The repertoire holds tens of thousands of clones, with approximately 78% as singletons. Sequencing input: PBMCs. These receptors were collected from a young man in good health and CMV-seropositive. Each CDR3 is given with its conserved first and last residue. D genes are given only for firm matches. For some rows the clone size is stated as once, few or many, or as a class when expanded; others skip it.

CDR3 DNA: TGCGCCAGCAAGGGAGTGGCGGGAGATGGGACCGGGGAGCTGTTTTTT
CDR3 protein: CASKGVAGDGTGELFF
clone size: NA
J gene: TRBJ2-2
V gene: TRBV10-1
D gene: TRBD2

CDR3 DNA: TGTGCCAGCAGCGGATCAGGTTCATGGGGGGCCCAGTACTTC
CDR3 protein: CASSGSGSWGAQYF
clone size: NA
J gene: TRBJ2-5
V gene: TRBV6-5
D gene: NA

CDR3 DNA: TGTGCCAGTAGGGGGGCATGGACGCAGCTCGAGCAGTTCTTC
CDR3 protein: CASRGAWTQLEQFF
clone size: once
J gene: TRBJ2-1
V gene: TRBV19
D gene: NA

CDR3 DNA: TGTGCCAGCAGCCCGACAGGTAACGGACAGCCCCAGCATTTT
CDR3 protein: CASSPTGNGQPQHF
clone size: NA
J gene: TRBJ1-5
V gene: TRBV28
D gene: NA

CDR3 DNA: TGTGCCAGCAGTTACTCGACAGGGGCAAACACTGAAGCTTTCTTT
CDR3 protein: CASSYSTGANTEAFF
clone size: NA
J gene: TRBJ1-1
V gene: TRBV6-5
D gene: TRBD1

CDR3 DNA: TGCGCCAGCAGCCTCAGAGGACTAGCGGGAGGTAACGACGAGCAGTACTTC
CDR3 protein: CASSLRGLAGGNDEQYF
clone size: NA
J gene: TRBJ2-7
V gene: TRBV4-1
D gene: TRBD2

CDR3 DNA: TGTGCCAGCAGACTGCCGGACTTTAGGGGAAACACCATATATTTT
CDR3 protein: CASRLPDFRGNTIYF
clone size: NA
J gene: TRBJ1-3
V gene: TRBV28
D gene: NA

CDR3 DNA: TGCAGCGTTGTACTGCTCGGGAACCCCTACAATGAGCAGTTCTTC
CDR3 protein: CSVVLLGNPYNEQFF
clone size: NA
J gene: TRBJ2-1
V gene: TRBV29-1
D gene: NA

CDR3 DNA: TGTGCCAGCAGTTCCGGGACAGTTCCCTACGAGCAGTACTTC
CDR3 protein: CASSSGTVPYEQYF
clone size: NA
J gene: TRBJ2-7
V gene: TRBV28
D gene: TRBD1

CDR3 DNA: TGTGCCATCAGTAAGGGAGCAACTAATGAAAAACTGTTTTTT
CDR3 protein: CAISKGATNEKLFF
clone size: NA
J gene: TRBJ1-4
V gene: TRBV10-3
D gene: NA

CDR3 DNA: TGTGCCAGCAGCGGGGTCGCAGCGGGAGATGATGAGCAGTTCTTC
CDR3 protein: CASSGVAAGDDEQFF
clone size: once
J gene: TRBJ2-1
V gene: TRBV5-8
D gene: TRBD2

CDR3 DNA: TGCGCCAGCAGCCCCGGGACAGCTGCCTCCTACGAGCAGTACTTC
CDR3 protein: CASSPGTAASYEQYF
clone size: NA
J gene: TRBJ2-7
V gene: TRBV5-1
D gene: TRBD1

CDR3 DNA: TGTGCCAGCAGCTCGACAGGGGTTCTATATGGCTACACCTTC
CDR3 protein: CASSSTGVLYGYTF
clone size: once
J gene: TRBJ1-2
V gene: TRBV7-9
D gene: TRBD1

CDR3 DNA: TGCGCCAGCAGCCCCTTGACTAGCGGGGGGGCCGTCACAGATACGCAGTATTTT
CDR3 protein: CASSPLTSGGAVTDTQYF
clone size: NA
J gene: TRBJ2-3
V gene: TRBV5-1
D gene: TRBD2

CDR3 DNA: TGTGCCAGCAGCACGGACGGGGGATTAGCTAACTATGGCTACACCTTC
CDR3 protein: CASSTDGGLANYGYTF
clone size: NA
J gene: TRBJ1-2
V gene: TRBV5-4
D gene: NA

CDR3 DNA: TGCGCCAGCAGCTGGATTGAGCGGGGCGCCACCTACGAGCAGTACTTC
CDR3 protein: CASSWIERGATYEQYF
clone size: NA
J gene: TRBJ2-7
V gene: TRBV5-1
D gene: TRBD2

CDR3 DNA: TGCGCCAGCAGCTTGTCGGGGGAATGGGAGACCCAGTACTTC
CDR3 protein: CASSLSGEWETQYF
clone size: NA
J gene: TRBJ2-5
V gene: TRBV5-1
D gene: NA

CDR3 DNA: TGTGCCAGCAGCCCGACTAGCGGGAGGAGGGGCAATGAGCAGTTCTTC
CDR3 protein: CASSPTSGRRGNEQFF
clone size: NA
J gene: TRBJ2-1
V gene: TRBV7-2
D gene: TRBD2